This T cell receptor (beta chain) was captured by sequencing in a study of shared clonotypes between healthy human individuals. As for the study in general: CD4 naive and memory got three plates each, CD8 naive two, CD8 memory one.

Germline lookup yields CDR1 MNHEY and CDR2 SMNVEV (reference sequence). The CDR3 is made up of 14 amino acids. V was shortened by 9 bases and J by 3 bases, with 18 bases between the two germline ends. Data came from immunoSEQ multiplex PCR; TCRdb stores just in-frame clones and leaves some out. The table lists about 600,000 clones, approximately 97% of them singletons. V usage is TRBV27 and J usage is TRBJ2-7; D uncertain. The sequenced sample consisted of naive CD4+ T cells sorted from blood. Indicated subset: CD45RA+ positively selected. The receptor comes from a woman aged 25-40 years in good health. The CDR3 DNA is TGTGCCAGTCACTCCAGGAAGACATACTACGAGCAGTACTTC. Amino acids: CASHSRKTYYEQYF.